The 25 T cell receptor beta chains below all came from one sample that was sequenced in a study of blood T cell repertoires in COVID-19. TCRdb's copy holds only in-frame clones and misses some; the assay was immunoSEQ multiplex PCR. The repertoire holds about 150,000 clones, with around four fifths as singletons. The sample comprised peripheral blood. The origin of the receptors is a man between 65 and 85 years old with acute or convalescent COVID-19.

This clone occurred a few times. The chain couples TRBV5-1 to TRBJ1-5; 11 bases map to TRBD1. Germline trimming cut 4 bases from V and 3 bases from J; bases unmatched to any gene: 6. Germline V lookup: CDR1 SGHRS, CDR2 YFSETQ. The CDR3 is 16 amino acids. This chain's CDR3 is CASSPGQGGVNQPQHF. DNA for the CDR3: TGCGCCAGCAGCCCGGGACAGGGGGGAGTCAATCAGCCCCAGCATTTT.

The V gene is TRBV5-8, the J gene TRBJ2-7; D is perhaps TRBD2 (6 bases). V lost 0 bases and J 5 bases, leaving 18 bases between the germline ends. Germline V lookup: CDR1 SGHTS, CDR2 YDEGEE. The CDR3 totals 16 residues. The CDR3, as DNA: TGTGCCAGCAGCTTGGCCCGTTCGACTAGTCGAAACGAGCAGTACTTC. It specifies CASSLARSTSRNEQYF. Full variable domain (rest looked up from reference TRBV5-8 and TRBJ2-7): EAGVTQSPTHLIKTRGQQATLRCSPISGHTSVYWYQQALGLGLQFLLWYDEGEERNRGNFPPRFSGRQFPNYSSELNVNALELEDSALYLCASSLARSTSRNEQYFGPGTRLTVT.

V gene TRBV7-2 combines with J gene TRBJ1-1, with 9 bases aligning to TRBD1. The V segment lost 1 base and the J segment 4 bases; nucleotides outside the gene matches: 7. The CDR3 length is 16 residues. CDR1 SGHTA and CDR2 FQGNSA come from the germline V gene. As DNA, the CDR3 is TGTGCCAGCAGCTTAGTAGGGACAGGGCTGGGCACTGAAGCTTTCTTT. It is translated as CASSLVGTGLGTEAFF.

In this sample, this clone turned up a few times. The chain joins TRBV7-8 to TRBJ1-5, with D possibly being TRBD1 (6 bases). Per the germline V gene, CDR1 is SGHVS and CDR2 is FQNEAQ. V was shortened by 5 bases and J by 7 bases, with 18 bases between the two germline ends. The CDR3 sequence is 15 residues long. The CDR3 sequence is CASSQTKGVGQPQHF. The CDR3, as DNA: TGTGCCAGCAGCCAGACAAAGGGGGTCGGACAGCCCCAGCATTTT.

This clone was seen more than once but under ten times. This chain connects TRBV11-2 to TRBJ1-3; D may be TRBD1 (6 bases). Germline-derived CDR1 and CDR2 are SGHAT and FQNNGV. Deletions cut 5 bases from V and 2 bases from J, with 13 bases between. The CDR3 sequence is 15 residues long. CDR3 DNA sequence: TGTGCCAGCAGCGCAGTTAGGGGGACTGGAAACACCATATATTTT. Translating it yields CASSAVRGTGNTIYF.

The chain recombines TRBV7-2 with TRBJ2-3; weak D call: TRBD2 (7 bases). The germline V and J ends were trimmed by 4 bases and 11 bases, with 13 bases remaining between them. The germline CDR1 and CDR2 sequences are SGHTA and FQGNSA. CDR3 length equals 12 residues. In DNA, the CDR3 is TGTGCCAGCAGCTCGAGGGGGGGCCAGCAGTATTTT. This sequence encodes CASSSRGGQQYF.

The chain combines TRBV4-1 with TRBJ2-1; 7 bases line up with TRBD1. The J segment lost 4 bases and the V segment lost 1 base, leaving 10 bases of the junction unmatched. From germline, CDR1 is MGHRA and CDR2 YSYEKL. This CDR3 has 17 amino acids. CDR3 amino acids: CASSQVLDRALYNEQFF. CDR3 nucleotides: TGCGCCAGCAGCCAAGTGCTTGACAGGGCCCTTTACAATGAGCAGTTCTTC.

The chain couples TRBV5-8 to TRBJ1-2, with D tentatively TRBD1 (5 bases). Germline loops: CDR1 SGHTS, CDR2 YDEGEE. Trimming took off 5 bases at V and 4 bases at J, with 12 bases between the two ends. The length of the CDR3 is 13 residues. Here the CDR3 reads CASSPGPIYGYTF. CDR3 DNA sequence: TGTGCCAGCAGTCCAGGGCCGATCTATGGCTACACCTTC. The complete variable domain, with remaining parts taken from reference TRBV5-8 and TRBJ1-2, reads EAGVTQSPTHLIKTRGQQATLRCSPISGHTSVYWYQQALGLGLQFLLWYDEGEERNRGNFPPRFSGRQFPNYSSELNVNALELEDSALYLCASSPGPIYGYTFGSGTRLTVV.

This clone has a single count. The rearrangement joins TRBV5-1 to TRBJ1-4; 8 bases agree with TRBD1. V shed 4 bases and J 6 bases; nucleotides not matched to a gene: 5. The CDR3 extends over 14 amino acids. The germline V gene encodes CDR1 SGHRS and CDR2 YFSETQ. The CDR3 nucleotides are TGCGCCAGCAGCCCCGGACAGGGAGATGAAAAACTGTTTTTT. It yields the protein CASSPGQGDEKLFF.

This clone showed up just a few times. The chain couples TRBV6-1 to TRBJ2-7; D might be TRBD1 (7 bases). Trimming removed 3 bases at V and 3 bases at J, with 12 bases between. Per germline, CDR1 MNHNS and CDR2 SASEGT. There are 14 residues in the CDR3. CDR3 region: CASSDRGVNYEQYF. The DNA of the CDR3 is TGTGCCAGCAGTGACAGGGGGGTCAACTACGAGCAGTACTTC.

This chain uses TRBV20-1 with TRBJ2-1; the D gene is possibly TRBD2 (6 bases). Trimming removed 3 bases at V and 8 bases at J, with 26 bases between. There are 17 residues in the CDR3. CDR1 is DFQATT and CDR2 is SNEGSKA in the germline V gene (reference sequence). The CDR3 is CSASRASDPFSWDEQFF. The CDR3 DNA reads as TGCAGTGCTAGTAGGGCTAGCGACCCCTTTAGTTGGGATGAGCAGTTCTTC.

This clone was observed a single time. The chain links TRBV18 to TRBJ2-7, with a possible D match to TRBD2 (5 bases). The CDR3 is made up of 15 amino acids. Germline V gives CDR1 KGHSH, CDR2 LQKENI. Trimming removed 2 bases from V and 1 base from J, with 12 bases in between. The CDR3 DNA sequence: TGTGCCAGCTCACCAACGAGGGAGAGGTCCTACGAGCAGTACTTC. This sequence encodes CASSPTRERSYEQYF.

The chain uses TRBV9 and TRBJ2-2; 8 bases fit TRBD2. The CDR3 extends over 17 amino acids. Unmatched junction bases numbered 10, after V lost 1 base and J lost 5 bases. The germline V gene encodes CDR1 SGDLS and CDR2 YYNGEE. The CDR3 loop reads CASSVPSGSQGTGELFF. In DNA, the CDR3 is TGTGCCAGCAGCGTACCGAGCGGGAGTCAAGGAACCGGGGAGCTGTTTTTT.

This clone was observed a single time. The V call is TRBV7-8, the J call TRBJ2-5, with a tentative D call TRBD1 (5 bases). The CDR3 is made up of 15 amino acids. Trimming removed 1 base at V and 3 bases at J, with 12 bases between. The germline gives CDR1 SGHVS, CDR2 FQNEAQ. CDR3 DNA: TGTGCCAGCAGCTTAGGTCTCCCACAGGAAGAGACCCAGTACTTC. Its protein product is CASSLGLPQEETQYF.

This clone was seen a handful of times. This rearrangement joins TRBV3-1 (or the pseudogene TRBV3-2) to TRBJ2-2, with D tentatively TRBD2 (6 bases). This CDR3 comprises 14 residues. Germline lookup yields CDR1 LGHDT and CDR2 YNNKEL (reference sequence). V was trimmed by 4 bases and J by 6 bases, leaving 12 bases between them. CDR3 DNA sequence: TGTGCCAGCAGCCCCCACCTAGCGCCCGGGGAGCTGTTTTTT. Translation gives CASSPHLAPGELFF.

The rearrangement links TRBV19 to TRBJ1-1, with D possibly matching TRBD1 (5 bases). The CDR3 has 13 residues. Germline loops: CDR1 LNHDA, CDR2 SQIVND (reference sequence). Trimming took off 4 bases at V and 1 base at J, with 7 bases between the two ends. Here the CDR3 reads CASSTDRNTEAFF. CDR3 sequence (DNA): TGTGCCAGTAGTACTGACAGGAACACTGAAGCTTTCTTT.

A single count supports this clone. This chain uses TRBV6-2 or TRBV6-3 with TRBJ1-2; D may be TRBD1 (5 bases). Germline V gene lookup returns CDR1 MNHEY and CDR2 SVGEGT. The CDR3 length is 20 residues. V dropped 2 bases and J dropped 1 base, with 26 bases sitting between them. CDR3 bases: TGTGCCAGCAGTTACGTCAGATCGAAAAACCGGCAGGGAGGTAACTATGGCTACACCTTC. Residues: CASSYVRSKNRQGGNYGYTF.

The chain carries TRBV5-1 and TRBJ2-1; D is unresolved. The CDR3 sequence is 15 residues long. Trimming removed 3 bases from V and 7 bases from J, with 17 bases in between. The germline V gene has CDR1 SGHRS and CDR2 YFSETQ. CDR3 in amino acids: CASSSSPPLPNEQFF. The CDR3 region has the DNA TGCGCCAGCAGCTCCTCCCCCCCCCTACCGAATGAGCAGTTCTTC.

Remarks on this clone: Other DNA sequences in the sample encode the same CDR3. The genes are TRBV5-6 and TRBJ2-7; TRBD2 aligns across 7 bases. The CDR3 is made up of 12 amino acids. With 3 bases clipped from V and 4 bases from J, the junction kept 1 base outside the gene matches. Germline-derived CDR1 and CDR2 are SGHDT and YYEEEE. The CDR3 sequence is CASSSGGYEQYF. The CDR3 bases are TGTGCCAGCAGCTCCGGGGGGTACGAGCAGTACTTC. Based on the CDR3 plus reference TRBV5-6 and TRBJ2-7, the full variable domain is DAGVTQSPTHLIKTRGQQVTLRCSPKSGHDTVSWYQQALGQGPQFIFQYYEEEERQRGNFPDRFSGHQFPNYSSELNVNALLLGDSALYLCASSSGGYEQYFGPGTRLTVT.

The rearrangement links TRBV27 to TRBJ2-3; unclear D gene. CDR1 and CDR2 from the germline V gene are MNHEY and SMNVEV (reference sequence). V lost 5 bases to trimming and J lost 6 bases, with 12 bases between them. The CDR3 length is 13 residues. Here the CDR3 DNA reads TGTGCCAGCAGTGCCTATATGGAGGATACGCAGTATTTT. It specifies CASSAYMEDTQYF.

This clone is a singleton in its sample. As DNA, the CDR3 is TGCGCCAGCAGCCCAAAGACTAGCGGGGTTGACACAGATACGCAGTATTTT. Protein: CASSPKTSGVDTDTQYF. The chain combines TRBV5-1 with TRBJ2-3, with 11 bases matching TRBD2. There are 17 residues in the CDR3. In germline, CDR1 is SGHRS, CDR2 YFSETQ. J gave up 2 bases and V 4 bases, and 9 bases lay outside the gene matches.

The J gene is TRBJ1-1, the V gene TRBV6-5; D may be TRBD1 (6 bases). This CDR3 is built from 13 residues. Trimming took 6 bases from V and 3 from J, leaving 11 bases between them. Germline V lookup: CDR1 MNHEY, CDR2 SVGAGI. The CDR3 DNA reads as TGTGCCAGCAGGGATAACAGGGACACTGAAGCTTTCTTT. Encoded protein: CASRDNRDTEAFF.

This chain links TRBV13 with TRBJ1-5; 7 bases align to TRBD1. The J segment lost 4 bases and the V segment lost 5 bases, leaving 5 bases of the junction unmatched. CDR3 size: 14 residues. In germline, CDR1 is PRHDT, CDR2 FYEKMQ (reference sequence). The CDR3 DNA is TGTGCCAGCAGCCTTGGGACAGTGAATCAGCCCCAGCATTTT. This encodes CASSLGTVNQPQHF. Using reference TRBV13 and TRBJ1-5 for the parts outside the CDR3, the full variable domain is AAGVIQSPRHLIKEKRETATLKCYPIPRHDTVYWYQQGPGQDPQFLISFYEKMQSDKGSIPDRFSAQQFSDYHSELNMSSLELGDSALYFCASSLGTVNQPQHFGDGTRLSIL.

The chain links TRBV7-9 to TRBJ2-7; D not certain. Germline CDR1 is SEHNR and CDR2 is FQNEAQ (reference sequence). V lost 3 bases, J lost 5 bases, and 11 bases lay in between. CDR3 length equals 13 residues. The CDR3 loop reads CASSLSAVDEQYF. CDR3 sequence (DNA): TGTGCCAGCAGCTTGTCTGCAGTCGACGAGCAGTACTTC. The entire variable domain, with the rest obtained from reference TRBV7-9 and TRBJ2-7, is as follows: DTGVSQNPRHKITKRGQNVTFRCDPISEHNRLYWYRQTLGQGPEFLTYFQNEAQLEKSRLLSDRFSAERPKGSFSTLEIQRTEQGDSAMYLCASSLSAVDEQYFGPGTRLTVT.

The chain couples TRBV28 to TRBJ2-7, with a weak D call TRBD1 (6 bases). CDR3 length: 13 amino acids. The V end lost 5 bases, the J end lost 5 bases, and 13 bases lay between the germline ends. CDR1 and CDR2 from the germline V gene are MDHEN and SYDVKM. In nucleotides, the CDR3 is TGTGCCAGCAGTACCTACAGGGTCCACGAGCAGTACTTC. Translating it yields CASSTYRVHEQYF. The variable domain in full, with the rest retrieved from reference TRBV28 and TRBJ2-7, is DVKVTQSSRYLVKRTGEKVFLECVQDMDHENMFWYRQDPGLGLRLIYFSYDVKMKEKGDIPEGYSVSREKKERFSLILESASTNQTSMYLCASSTYRVHEQYFGPGTRLTVT.